These T cell receptor beta chains were read from a single sample in a study of blood T cell repertoires in COVID-19. Assay used: immunoSEQ multiplex PCR; TCRdb lists only in-frame clones, some missing. The repertoire holds about 480,000 clones, with 89% as singletons. Sequencing used peripheral blood. Receptors were obtained from a man aged 18 to 29 with COVID-19, enrolled during active disease. Each CDR3 is given with its conserved first and last residue. D genes are given only for firm matches. Only some rows state a clone size, as once, few, many or a class for expanded clones.

>TRBD1|-|TRBJ2-7|TRBV4-1
TGCGCCAGCAGCCAGCAGACAGGGGGCTGGTACGAGCAGTACTTC
CASSQQTGGWYEQYF
>-|-|TRBJ2-7|TRBV28
TGTGCCAGCACCTGGGGACTCGGCAAGCAGTACTTC
CASTWGLGKQYF
>TRBD1|-|TRBJ2-1|TRBV6-5
TGTGCCAGCAGTCCCCGGGACAGGGGGATTAATGAGCAGTTCTTC
CASSPRDRGINEQFF
>TRBD2|once|TRBJ2-1|TRBV29-1
TGCAGCGTCGCTCCACGGGTTCTAGCGGGAGGGCCTGATGAGCAGTTCTTC
CSVAPRVLAGGPDEQFF
>-|-|TRBJ1-5|TRBV6-5
TGTGCCAGCAGCATATTAGGGGGCAATCAGCCCCAGCATTTT
CASSILGGNQPQHF
>TRBD1|-|TRBJ1-2|TRBV2
TGTGCCAGCAACCCAACGACAGGGGGAGACTATGGCTACACCTTC
CASNPTTGGDYGYTF
>TRBD1|-|TRBJ2-7|TRBV4-1
TGCGCCAGCAGCCAGAGGACAGGGACCTCCTACGAGCAGTACTTC
CASSQRTGTSYEQYF
>-|-|TRBJ2-7|TRBV6-5
TGTGCCAGCAGTTATTCTGGCGGTCCGGGCTACGAGCAGTACTTC
CASSYSGGPGYEQYF
>-|-|TRBJ1-3|TRBV15
TGTGCCACCGGGGCCGGCCAGGGGGGAAACACCATATATTTT
CATGAGQGGNTIYF
>-|-|TRBJ2-3|TRBV1
TGCACCAGCAGAACAGAAGGGGGCAGCTTCACTAGCACAGATACGCAGTATTTT
CTSRTEGGSFTSTDTQYF
>TRBD2|-|TRBJ2-5|TRBV20-1
TGCAGTGCTAGTTCTCCGGGGGGAACCCAGTACTTC
CSASSPGGTQYF
>TRBD2|-|TRBJ2-2|TRBV6-2/TRBV6-3
TGTGCCAGCAGCCCAAGAAGCGGGAGTGTCGCCGGGGAGCTGTTTTTT
CASSPRSGSVAGELFF
>TRBD2|-|TRBJ2-7|TRBV10-3
TGTGCCATCCAGGATACTAGCGGGAGACGGGCCGAGCAGTACTTC
CAIQDTSGRRAEQYF
>TRBD2|-|TRBJ2-2|TRBV5-4
TGTGCCAGCAGCTTGTCTAGCGGGAGGAGGAACACCGGGGAGCTGTTTTTT
CASSLSSGRRNTGELFF
>-|-|TRBJ1-2|TRBV4-1
TGCGCCAGCAGCCAAGTTAGGGGAATTACTGGCTACACCTTC
CASSQVRGITGYTF
>-|-|TRBJ2-3|TRBV5-6
TGTGCCAGCAGCTTCCTCCAGGGTGATATTACAGATACGCAGTATTTT
CASSFLQGDITDTQYF
>-|-|TRBJ1-3|TRBV14
TGTGCCAGCAGCCAAGATATAACAGGAAACACCATATATTTT
CASSQDITGNTIYF
>TRBD2|-|TRBJ2-1|TRBV24-1
TGTGCCACCAAAGGGAGGACTAGCGGGCTGGCCAATGAGCAGTTCTTC
CATKGRTSGLANEQFF
>-|once|TRBJ2-3|TRBV28
TGTGCCAGCAGTTGGCTAGCACTCAGCACAGATACGCAGTATTTT
CASSWLALSTDTQYF
>-|-|TRBJ2-6|TRBV5-4
TGTGCCAGCAGCTTGGGACGGGGGAACTCTGGGGCCAACGTCCTGACTTTC
CASSLGRGNSGANVLTF
>-|-|TRBJ2-2|TRBV5-1
TGCGCCAGCAGCTCCGACACCGGGGAGCTGTTTTTT
CASSSDTGELFF
>TRBD2|-|TRBJ2-7|TRBV7-2
TGTGCCAGCAGCAAAGGACTAGCGGGGCCCTACGAGCAGTACTTC
CASSKGLAGPYEQYF
>-|-|TRBJ2-3|TRBV18
TGTGCCAGCTCACCCCAGACTAGCACAGATACGCAGTATTTT
CASSPQTSTDTQYF
>-|-|TRBJ2-7|TRBV7-9
TGTGCCAGCAGCTTAGGCGGAGCCACCTACGAGCAGTACTTC
CASSLGGATYEQYF
>-|-|TRBJ2-7|TRBV6-5
TGTGCCAGCAGACTAACAGGTGATTCCTACGAGCAGTACTTC
CASRLTGDSYEQYF
>-|-|TRBJ1-5|TRBV18
TGTGCCAGCTCACCCGCGGAAGTGAACCAGCCCCAGCATTTT
CASSPAEVNQPQHF
>-|-|TRBJ2-5|TRBV7-7
TGTGCCAGCAGCCCCGACTTGAGAGAGACCCAGTACTTC
CASSPDLRETQYF
>TRBD2|-|TRBJ2-1|TRBV10-3
TGTGCCATCAGTGAAACGGGACTAGCGGGTCAGAATGAGCAGTTCTTC
CAISETGLAGQNEQFF
>TRBD1|-|TRBJ2-2|TRBV12-5
TGTGCTAGTGGTTCTCCAGCACCCTTAAACAGGGGGCGGGGGGAGCTGTTTTTT
CASGSPAPLNRGRGELFF
>-|once|TRBJ1-3|TRBV5-1
TGCGCCAGCAGCTCTTCAGGCAACTCTGGAAACACCATATATTTT
CASSSSGNSGNTIYF
>-|-|TRBJ1-4|TRBV7-9
TGTGCCAGCAGCTTAAAGGCAGGGGATAATGAAAAACTGTTTTTT
CASSLKAGDNEKLFF
>TRBD1|-|TRBJ1-2|TRBV9
TGTGCCAGCAGCGCTCGGACAGGGGGAACCTATGGCTACACCTTC
CASSARTGGTYGYTF
>TRBD2|few|TRBJ2-7|TRBV27
TGTGCCAGCAGTTTCGTGACTAGCGGTGCCCTCGAGCAGTACTTC
CASSFVTSGALEQYF
>-|-|TRBJ2-3|TRBV30
TGTGCCTGGAGTTGGCGGGTCACAGATACGCAGTATTTT
CAWSWRVTDTQYF
>-|-|TRBJ1-4|TRBV6-2/TRBV6-3
TGTGCCAGCAGCCCCTGGGTGAGGAATGAAAAACTGTTTTTT
CASSPWVRNEKLFF
>TRBD1|-|TRBJ2-3|TRBV2
TGTGCCAGCAGGAAGAGGGACAGCTTATTCACAGATACGCAGTATTTT
CASRKRDSLFTDTQYF
>-|-|TRBJ1-1|TRBV7-9
TGTGCCAGCAGCTTAAGCCTTCCAGGGAACACTGAAGCTTTCTTT
CASSLSLPGNTEAFF
>-|-|TRBJ2-3|TRBV6-5
TGTGCCAGCAAAAGGTGGGACTCAGGCACAGATACGCAGTATTTT
CASKRWDSGTDTQYF
>TRBD1|-|TRBJ2-7|TRBV18
TGTGCCAGCTCACCCTCAAGACAGGGTTCCTACGAGCAGTACTTC
CASSPSRQGSYEQYF
>-|-|TRBJ2-3|TRBV19
TGTGCCAGTAGTATACTAGCCACAGATACGCAGTATTTT
CASSILATDTQYF
>TRBD1|-|TRBJ1-1|TRBV14
TGTGCCAGCAGCCCACACAGGGGGAAGAACACTGAAGCTTTCTTT
CASSPHRGKNTEAFF
>-|-|TRBJ1-2|TRBV6-5
TGTGCCAGCACACCACAGGGTCAGGACTATGGCTACACCTTC
CASTPQGQDYGYTF
>TRBD2|-|TRBJ2-3|TRBV19
TGTGCCAGTAGTGAAGGACTAGCGAGTACAGATACGCAGTATTTT
CASSEGLASTDTQYF
>-|-|TRBJ2-1|TRBV7-3
TGTGCCAGCAGCTTAGTCCATTCTAGCGTCAATGAGCAGTTCTTC
CASSLVHSSVNEQFF
>-|-|TRBJ2-5|TRBV5-4
TGTGCCAGCAGCTTGGGTGGCGGAGAGACCCAGTACTTC
CASSLGGGETQYF
>-|-|TRBJ2-5|TRBV7-5
TGTGTCAGAAGCTTAGTTGTCCTACGGGGAGAGACCCAGTACTTC
CVRSLVVLRGETQYF
>TRBD1|once|TRBJ2-7|TRBV7-9
TGTGCCAGCAGCGCACCGCCGGGACAGAGCTCCTACGAGCAGTACTTC
CASSAPPGQSSYEQYF
>TRBD2|-|TRBJ2-2|TRBV7-2
TGTGCCAGCAGCTCAAGACTAGCGGGATACACCGGGGAGCTGTTTTTT
CASSSRLAGYTGELFF
>-|-|TRBJ2-7|TRBV3-1/TRBV3-2
TGTGCCAGCAGCCGGACGGAGCGGTACGAGCAGTACTTC
CASSRTERYEQYF
>TRBD1|-|TRBJ2-1|TRBV19
TGTGCCAGTAGTATGTCCCCGGGACAGGATTTCGATGAGCAGTTCTTC
CASSMSPGQDFDEQFF
>-|-|TRBJ2-2|TRBV19
TGTGCCAGTAGTATAGACGGGACAACCTTCACCGGGGAGCTGTTTTTT
CASSIDGTTFTGELFF
>TRBD1|-|TRBJ1-1|TRBV4-2
TGTGCCAGCAGCCCCCTTAGACAGGGTGAGAGGGATGAAGCTTTCTTT
CASSPLRQGERDEAFF
>-|-|TRBJ1-1|TRBV6-4
TGTGCCAGCAGTGCCGGGCCGGGGTGGAACACTGAAGCTTTCTTT
CASSAGPGWNTEAFF